The clone carrying this T cell receptor (beta chain) was observed at least ten times. Its specificity is not known. This sample is drawn from a study of CD8+CD57+ T cells in acquired aplastic anemia. Looking at the study overall: On average, sorted CD4+ and CD8+ cells gave roughly 3 ug of DNA.

Study findings and constraints: CD8+ Simpson's diversity in patients was not significantly different from that in controls. Between patients and controls, approximately 29 CD8+ CDR3 sequences were found in common.

Trimming cost V 6 bases and J 6 bases, with 18 bases left between them. Germline V gives CDR1 SQVTM, CDR2 ANQGSEA. The CDR3 runs to 13 residues. Genomic DNA provided the template from which TCR beta VDJ and CDR3 profiles were obtained. MiXCR was run by TCRdb on the reads, yielding one entry per CDR3 protein. The table records some 410,000 distinct CDR3 sequences, 60% to 80% of them present only once. V and J are TRBV29-1 and TRBJ2-7, with D perhaps given as TRBD1 or TRBD2 (6 bases each). This sequence was found in a human donor in good health, serving as a control. Sequencing was done on a sample of sorted CD4+, CD8+, or CD8+CD57+ T cells (not recorded which) from PBMCs. CDR3 DNA sequence: TGCAGCGTCGAGCAGACAGGAGGGGGCGAGCAGTACTTC. This gives the protein CSVEQTGGGEQYF.